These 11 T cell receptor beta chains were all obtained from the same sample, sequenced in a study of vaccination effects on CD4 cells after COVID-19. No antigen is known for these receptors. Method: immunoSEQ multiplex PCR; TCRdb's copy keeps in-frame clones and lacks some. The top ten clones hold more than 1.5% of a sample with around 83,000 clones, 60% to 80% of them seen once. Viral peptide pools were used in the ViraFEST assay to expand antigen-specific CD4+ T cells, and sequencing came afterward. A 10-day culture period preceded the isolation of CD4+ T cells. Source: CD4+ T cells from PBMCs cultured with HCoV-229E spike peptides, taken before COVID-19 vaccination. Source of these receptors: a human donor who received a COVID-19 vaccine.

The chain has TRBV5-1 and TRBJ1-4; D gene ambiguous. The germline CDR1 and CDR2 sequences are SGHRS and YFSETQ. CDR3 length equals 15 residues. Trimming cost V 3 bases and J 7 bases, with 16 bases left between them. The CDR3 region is CASSSYAGRGEKLFF. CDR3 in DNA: TGCGCCAGCAGCTCTTACGCCGGACGGGGTGAAAAACTGTTTTTT.

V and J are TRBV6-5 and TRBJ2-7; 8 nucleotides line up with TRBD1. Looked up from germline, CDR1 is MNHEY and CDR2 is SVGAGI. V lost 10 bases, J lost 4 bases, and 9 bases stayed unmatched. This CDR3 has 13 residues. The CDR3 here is CATRAQGAYEQYV. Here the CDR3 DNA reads TGTGCCACCCGGGCCCAGGGGGCTTACGAGCAGTACGTC.

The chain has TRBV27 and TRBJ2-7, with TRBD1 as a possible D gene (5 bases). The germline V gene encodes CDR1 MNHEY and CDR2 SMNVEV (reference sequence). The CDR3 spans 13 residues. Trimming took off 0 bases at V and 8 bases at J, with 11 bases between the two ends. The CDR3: CASSLSGRQKQYV. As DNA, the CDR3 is TGTGCCAGCAGTTTATCGGGGCGGCAGAAGCAGTACGTC.

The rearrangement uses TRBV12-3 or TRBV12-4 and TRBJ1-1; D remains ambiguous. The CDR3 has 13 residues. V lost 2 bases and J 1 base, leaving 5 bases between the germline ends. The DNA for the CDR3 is TGTGCCAGCAGTTTAAGGTCGAACACTGAAGCTTTCTTT. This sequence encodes CASSLRSNTEAFF.

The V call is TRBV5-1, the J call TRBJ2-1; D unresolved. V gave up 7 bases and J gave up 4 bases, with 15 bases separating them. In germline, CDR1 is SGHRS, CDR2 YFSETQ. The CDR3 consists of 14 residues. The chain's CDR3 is CASRDGNPYNEQFF. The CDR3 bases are TGCGCCAGCCGAGACGGCAATCCGTACAATGAGCAGTTCTTC.

CDR3 bases: TGTGCCAGCAGTTATACAGGGGGGCCGAATCAGCCCCAGCATTTT. It encodes CASSYTGGPNQPQHF. This chain links TRBV6-5 with TRBJ1-5; 8 bases map to TRBD1. Germline V gene lookup returns CDR1 MNHEY and CDR2 SVGAGI. This CDR3 has 15 amino acids. V dropped 3 bases and J dropped 4; count of bases not matched to a gene: 5.

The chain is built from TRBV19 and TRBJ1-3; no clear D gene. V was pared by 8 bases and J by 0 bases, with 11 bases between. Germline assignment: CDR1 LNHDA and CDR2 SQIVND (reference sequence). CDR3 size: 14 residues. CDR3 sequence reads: CASRPPVSGNTIYF. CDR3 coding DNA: TGTGCCAGTCGACCGCCCGTCTCTGGAAACACCATATATTTT.

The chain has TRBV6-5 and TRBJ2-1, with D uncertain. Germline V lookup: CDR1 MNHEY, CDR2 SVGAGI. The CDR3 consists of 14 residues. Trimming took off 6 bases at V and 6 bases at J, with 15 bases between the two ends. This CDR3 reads CASRIKTGSNEQFF. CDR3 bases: TGTGCCAGCAGGATCAAGACCGGTTCCAATGAGCAGTTCTTC.

CDR3: CASSPKGRQPQHF. CDR3 in DNA: TGTGCCAGCTCACCAAAGGGGCGGCAGCCCCAGCATTTT. The chain joins TRBV18 to TRBJ1-5, with a tentative D call TRBD1 (5 bases). Germline values: CDR1 KGHSH, CDR2 LQKENI. The CDR3 has 13 amino acids. V was clipped by 2 bases and J by 7 bases, with 9 bases between them. The full variable domain, rest sourced from reference TRBV18 and TRBJ1-5, is NAGVMQNPRHLVRRRGQEARLRCSPMKGHSHVYWYRQLPEEGLKFMVYLQKENIIDESGMPKERFSAEFPKEGPSILRIQQVVRGDSAAYFCASSPKGRQPQHFGDGTRLSIL.

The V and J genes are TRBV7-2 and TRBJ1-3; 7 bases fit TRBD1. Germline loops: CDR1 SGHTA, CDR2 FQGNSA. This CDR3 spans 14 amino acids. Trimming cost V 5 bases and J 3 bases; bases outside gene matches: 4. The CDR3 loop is CASSRGTVGNTIYF. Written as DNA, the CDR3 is TGTGCCAGCAGCCGCGGGACAGTTGGAAACACCATATATTTT. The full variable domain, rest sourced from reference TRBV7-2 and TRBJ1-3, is GAGVSQSPSNKVTEKGKDVELRCDPISGHTALYWYRQSLGQGLEFLIYFQGNSAPDKSGLPSDRFSAERTGGSVSTLTIQRTQQEDSAVYLCASSRGTVGNTIYFGEGSWLTVV.

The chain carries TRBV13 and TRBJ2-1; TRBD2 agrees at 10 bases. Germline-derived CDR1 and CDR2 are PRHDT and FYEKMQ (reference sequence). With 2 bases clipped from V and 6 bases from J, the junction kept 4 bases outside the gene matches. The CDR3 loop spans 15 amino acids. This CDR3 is CASSLLAGVTNEQFF. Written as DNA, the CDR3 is TGTGCCAGCAGCTTACTAGCGGGGGTTACCAATGAGCAGTTCTTC. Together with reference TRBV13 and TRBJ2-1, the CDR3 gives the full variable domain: AAGVIQSPRHLIKEKRETATLKCYPIPRHDTVYWYQQGPGQDPQFLISFYEKMQSDKGSIPDRFSAQQFSDYHSELNMSSLELGDSALYFCASSLLAGVTNEQFFGPGTRLTVL.